The sequence of this T cell receptor beta chain was determined in a study of T cells after yellow fever vaccination. On the study more broadly: Preparing low-cell-number fractions relied on SMART-Seq v4 Ultra Low Input. Findings and caveats of the study: Most clones from primary vaccination resurfaced after the booster (around 97% CD4, less than 90% CD8). Relatively few clonotypes were ones that appeared in both CD4 and CD8 compartments.

5'RACE template switching generated TCR cDNA, adding a universal primer site and UMIs. TCRdb ran MiXCR on the 5' RACE reads and lists one entry per CDR3 protein. The sample lists some 500,000 distinct CDR3 sequences, roughly 13% occurring once. Worth noting for this clonotype: Antigen specificity is unknown.

The sequenced sample was PBMCs, obtained on the day of the yellow fever booster vaccination. The receptor was derived from a man aged 25 to 40 who received the YFV17D yellow fever vaccine.

CDR3 in amino acids: CSAQPPGTRNTGELFF. The CDR3 DNA follows: TGCAGTGCTCAACCCCCCGGGACACGGAACACCGGGGAGCTGTTTTTT. The chain couples TRBV20-1 to TRBJ2-2; a weak D match, TRBD1 (6 bases). This CDR3 has 16 amino acids. CDR1 is DFQATT, CDR2 SNEGSKA, per germline (reference sequence). Trimming cost V 5 bases and J 1 base, with 17 bases left between them.